The entry below describes one TCR beta chain. The data derive from a study of CD8 T cells in Susac syndrome. CDR1 and CDR2 (germline): DFQATT, SNEGSKA (reference sequence). The CDR3 has 16 amino acids. The trim removed 0 bases at V and 0 bases at J, leaving 8 bases unmatched. An amount of RNA that ranged from roughly 0.45 to 1 ug was reverse transcribed with random hexamers. TCRdb ran MiXCR on the immunoSEQ multiplex PCR reads and lists one entry per CDR3 protein. The sample consists of 400,000 to 550,000 distinct CDR3 sequences, more than 80% of them appearing once. This sequence originates from a human donor with multiple sclerosis. Sequenced material: CD8+ T cells from PBMCs. The chain recombines TRBV20-1 with TRBJ2-7; TRBD2 agrees at 7 bases. Here the CDR3 DNA reads TGCAGTGCTAGAGATTACCCAGCGGGAACCTCCTACGAGCAGTACTTC. This codes for CSARDYPAGTSYEQYF.